In this sample, the clone carrying this T cell receptor (beta chain) turned up a few times. Trimming took off 5 bases at V and 4 bases at J, with 16 bases between the two ends. CDR1 and CDR2 from the germline V gene are SGHVS and FQNEAQ. The length of the CDR3 is 15 residues. The sample originates from a study of blood T cells in healthy people across ages. Study-wide background: Per two T cells, template switching captured roughly one barcoded beta molecule.

The authors ran a second PCR of 7 to 11 cycles using a sample-barcoded 5' primer and a J-beta primer mix. Every sample gave at least 3 million paired-end reads containing CDR3. Using its own MiXCR run on the 5' RACE reads, TCRdb lists one record per CDR3 protein. The data show about 780,000 distinct CDR3 sequences, more than 35% seen once. Sequenced: blood. The clonotype originates from a man aged 80 or over in good health. The rearrangement links TRBV7-8 to TRBJ2-3; either TRBD1 or TRBD2 may supply D (5 bases each). The chain's CDR3 is CASSPLGDAPDTQYF. CDR3 nucleotides: TGTGCCAGCAGCCCGCTGGGGGACGCCCCAGATACGCAGTATTTT.